The TCR beta chain under discussion was sequenced for a study of T-cell reconstitution after alpha-beta-depleted transplantation in children. TCRbeta library construction was performed incorporating unique molecular identifiers. TCRdb recomputed calls from the PCR reads with MiXCR, one row per CDR3 protein. There are some 600,000 distinct CDR3 sequences in the sample; approximately 13% occur only once, and 2% to 2.5% lies in the top ten. Study findings and constraints: By about two months after transplant, alpha-beta T cells reportedly arose from several hundred graft clones that had expanded.

This clonotype appeared a few times. Its antigen remains unidentified. Material: PBMCs, mostly from graft donor cells, obtained 360 days after TCRalphabeta/CD19-depleted stem cell transplant. The clonotype originates from a male patient younger than 18 who had a stem cell transplant for acute myeloid leukemia, so the T cells may come from the graft donor.

Written as DNA, the CDR3 is TGTGCCAGCAGCTTAGAAGTTAGCGGTCGCTACGAGCAGTACTTC. Its translation is CASSLEVSGRYEQYF. The rearrangement joins TRBV7-2 to TRBJ2-7, with D maybe TRBD2 (6 bases). The CDR3 runs to 15 residues. The germline V gene encodes CDR1 SGHTA and CDR2 FQGNSA. The germline V and J ends were trimmed by 1 base and 3 bases, with 13 bases remaining between them.